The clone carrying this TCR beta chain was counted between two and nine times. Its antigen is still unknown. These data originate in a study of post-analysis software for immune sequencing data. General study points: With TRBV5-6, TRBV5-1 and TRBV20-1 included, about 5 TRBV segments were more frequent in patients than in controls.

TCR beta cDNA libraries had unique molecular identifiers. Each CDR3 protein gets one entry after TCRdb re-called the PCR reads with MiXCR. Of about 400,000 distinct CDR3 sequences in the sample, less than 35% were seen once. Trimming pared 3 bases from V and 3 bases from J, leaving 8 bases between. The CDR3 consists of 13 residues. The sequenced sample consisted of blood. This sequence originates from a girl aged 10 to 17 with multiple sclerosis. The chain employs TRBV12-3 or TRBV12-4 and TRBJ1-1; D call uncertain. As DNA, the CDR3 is TGTGCCAGCAGTTTCGTAAGACACACTGAAGCTTTCTTT. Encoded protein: CASSFVRHTEAFF.